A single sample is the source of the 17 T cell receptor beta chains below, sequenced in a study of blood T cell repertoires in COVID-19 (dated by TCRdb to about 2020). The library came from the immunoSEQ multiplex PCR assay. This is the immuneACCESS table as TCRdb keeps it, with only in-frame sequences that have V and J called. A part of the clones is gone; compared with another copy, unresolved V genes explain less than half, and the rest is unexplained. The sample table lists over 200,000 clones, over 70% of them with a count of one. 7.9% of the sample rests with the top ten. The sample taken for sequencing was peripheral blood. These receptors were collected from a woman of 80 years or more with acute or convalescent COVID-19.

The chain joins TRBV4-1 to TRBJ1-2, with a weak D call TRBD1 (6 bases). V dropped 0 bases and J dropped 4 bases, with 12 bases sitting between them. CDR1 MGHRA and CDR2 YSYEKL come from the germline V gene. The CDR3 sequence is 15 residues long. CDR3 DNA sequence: TGCGCCAGCAGCCAAGAGATCGGGACAAGCTATGGCTACACCTTC. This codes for CASSQEIGTSYGYTF.

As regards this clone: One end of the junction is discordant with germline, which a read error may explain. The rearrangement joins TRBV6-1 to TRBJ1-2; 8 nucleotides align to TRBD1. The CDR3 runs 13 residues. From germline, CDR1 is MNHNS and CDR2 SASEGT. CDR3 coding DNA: TGTGCCAGCAGTGAGGGCTGGGACAGGCCGCTGGGCTTC. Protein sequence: CASSEGWDRPLGF.

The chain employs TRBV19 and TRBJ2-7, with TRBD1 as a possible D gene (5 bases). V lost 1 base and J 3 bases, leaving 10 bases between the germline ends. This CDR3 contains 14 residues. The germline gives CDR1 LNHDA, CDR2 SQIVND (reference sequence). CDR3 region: CASSIAGRDYEQYF. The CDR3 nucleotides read TGTGCCAGTAGTATAGCAGGCAGGGACTACGAGCAGTACTTC.

The chain's CDR3 is CASSLGPPTSGGGYEQYF. The CDR3 DNA reads as TGTGCCAGCAGCTTGGGCCCCCCGACTAGCGGGGGTGGCTACGAGCAGTACTTC. The chain has TRBV5-6 and TRBJ2-7; TRBD2 aligns across 12 bases. The CDR3 is 18 residues long. J gave up 3 bases and V 0 bases, and 10 bases lay outside the gene matches. From germline, CDR1 is SGHDT and CDR2 YYEEEE.

The CDR3, as DNA: TGTGCCAGCAGCCGGGGGACGGGGGTTTACGGTGAAGCTTTCTTT. Translation: CASSRGTGVYGEAFF. This chain links TRBV3-1 (or the pseudogene TRBV3-2) with TRBJ1-1; D might be TRBD1 (5 bases). V was cut by 4 bases and J by 7 bases, with 19 bases left in between. The germline V gene encodes CDR1 LGHDT and CDR2 YNNKEL (reference sequence). The CDR3 length is 15 residues.

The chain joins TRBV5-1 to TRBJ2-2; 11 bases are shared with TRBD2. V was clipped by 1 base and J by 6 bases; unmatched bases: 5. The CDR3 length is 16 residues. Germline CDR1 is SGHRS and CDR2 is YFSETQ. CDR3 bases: TGCGCCAGCAGCTTGCACACTAGCGGGAGCGCCGGGGAGCTGTTTTTT. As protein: CASSLHTSGSAGELFF.

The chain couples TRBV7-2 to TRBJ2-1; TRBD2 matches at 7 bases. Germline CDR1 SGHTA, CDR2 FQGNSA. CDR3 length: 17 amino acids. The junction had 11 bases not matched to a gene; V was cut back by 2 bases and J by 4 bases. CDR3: CASSLIAVSAGYNEQFF. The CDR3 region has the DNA TGTGCCAGCAGCTTAATCGCAGTTTCAGCGGGATACAATGAGCAGTTCTTC.

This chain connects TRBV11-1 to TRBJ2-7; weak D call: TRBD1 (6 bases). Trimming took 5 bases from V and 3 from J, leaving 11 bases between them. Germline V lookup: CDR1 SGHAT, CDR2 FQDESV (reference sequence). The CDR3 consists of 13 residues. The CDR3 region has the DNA TGTGCCAGCAGCCGACAGGTGGACTACGAGCAGTACTTC. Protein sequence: CASSRQVDYEQYF.

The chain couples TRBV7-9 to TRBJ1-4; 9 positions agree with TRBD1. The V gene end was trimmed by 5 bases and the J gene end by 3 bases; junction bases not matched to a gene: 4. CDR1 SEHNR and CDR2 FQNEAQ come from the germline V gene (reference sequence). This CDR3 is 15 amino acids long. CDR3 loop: CASSPGDRANEKLFF. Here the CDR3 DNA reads TGTGCCAGCAGCCCTGGGGACAGGGCTAATGAAAAACTGTTTTTT.

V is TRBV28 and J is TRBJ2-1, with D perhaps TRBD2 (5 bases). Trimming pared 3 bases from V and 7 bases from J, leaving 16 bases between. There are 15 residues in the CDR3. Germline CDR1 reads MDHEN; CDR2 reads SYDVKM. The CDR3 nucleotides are TGTGCCAGCAGTTTCCACGAGGGAGCGAAGAATGAGCAGTTCTTC. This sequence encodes CASSFHEGAKNEQFF.

In DNA, the CDR3 is TGCGCCAGCAGCCCTCCGCTCGGGTCTGGGGCCAACGTCCTGACTTTC. Protein sequence: CASSPPLGSGANVLTF. This chain connects TRBV5-1 to TRBJ2-6, with D uncertain. Germline loops: CDR1 SGHRS, CDR2 YFSETQ. V was pared by 4 bases and J by 1 base, with 12 bases between. The CDR3 is made up of 16 amino acids.

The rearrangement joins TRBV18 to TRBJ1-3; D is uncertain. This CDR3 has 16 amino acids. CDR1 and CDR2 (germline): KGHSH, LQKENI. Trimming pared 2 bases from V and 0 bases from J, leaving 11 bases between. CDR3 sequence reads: CASSPDSTGSGNTIYF. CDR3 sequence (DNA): TGTGCCAGCTCACCAGATTCAACCGGCTCTGGAAACACCATATATTTT. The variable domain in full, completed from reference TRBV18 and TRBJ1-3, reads NAGVMQNPRHLVRRRGQEARLRCSPMKGHSHVYWYRQLPEEGLKFMVYLQKENIIDESGMPKERFSAEFPKEGPSILRIQQVVRGDSAAYFCASSPDSTGSGNTIYFGEGSWLTVV.

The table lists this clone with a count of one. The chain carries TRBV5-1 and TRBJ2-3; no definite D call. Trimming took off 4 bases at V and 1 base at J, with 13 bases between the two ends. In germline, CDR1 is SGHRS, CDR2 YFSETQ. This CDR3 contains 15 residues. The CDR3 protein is CASSLESQRTDTQYF. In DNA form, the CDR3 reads TGCGCCAGCAGCCTGGAGTCACAACGCACAGATACGCAGTATTTT. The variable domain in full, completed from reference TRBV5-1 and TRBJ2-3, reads KAGVTQTPRYLIKTRGQQVTLSCSPISGHRSVSWYQQTPGQGLQFLFEYFSETQRNKGNFPGRFSGRQFSNSRSEMNVSTLELGDSALYLCASSLESQRTDTQYFGPGTRLTVL.

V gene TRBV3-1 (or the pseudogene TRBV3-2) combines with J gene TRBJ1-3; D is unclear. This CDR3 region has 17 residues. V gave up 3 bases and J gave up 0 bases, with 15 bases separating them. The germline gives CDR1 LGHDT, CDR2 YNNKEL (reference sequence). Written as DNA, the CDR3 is TGTGCCAGCAGCCAGGGGTCGGGAATAAGCTCTGGAAACACCATATATTTT. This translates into CASSQGSGISSGNTIYF.

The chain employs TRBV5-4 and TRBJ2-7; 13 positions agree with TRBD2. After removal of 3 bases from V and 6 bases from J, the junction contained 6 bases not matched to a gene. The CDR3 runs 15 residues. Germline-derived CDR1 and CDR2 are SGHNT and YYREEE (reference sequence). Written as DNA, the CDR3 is TGTGCCAGCAGCTCAACTAGCGGGGGGGCGGGCGAGCAGTACTTC. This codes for CASSSTSGGAGEQYF.

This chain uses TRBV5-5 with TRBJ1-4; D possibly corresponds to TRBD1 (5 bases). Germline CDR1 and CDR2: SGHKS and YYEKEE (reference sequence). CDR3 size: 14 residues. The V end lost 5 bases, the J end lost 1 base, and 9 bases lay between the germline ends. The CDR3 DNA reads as TGTGCCAGCAGGCCACAGGAAACTAATGAAAAACTGTTTTTT. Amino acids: CASRPQETNEKLFF.

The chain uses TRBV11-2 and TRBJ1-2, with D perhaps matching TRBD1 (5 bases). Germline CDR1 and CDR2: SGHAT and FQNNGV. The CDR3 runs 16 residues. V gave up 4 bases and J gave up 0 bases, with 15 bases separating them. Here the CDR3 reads CASSSTSGKANYGYTF. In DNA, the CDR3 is TGTGCCAGCAGCTCAACCTCAGGGAAAGCTAACTATGGCTACACCTTC.